The rows below give T cell receptor beta chains drawn from one sample of a study of T cell changes during pregnancy in multiple sclerosis. Sequencing was performed with immunoSEQ multiplex PCR; in TCRdb, only in-frame clones are kept and a portion is missing. The table records about 24,000 clones, more than 75% of them present only once. This sample comprised CD8+ T cells from peripheral blood mononuclear cells, obtained in the third trimester of pregnancy. Receptors originate from a female donor in good health, enrolled as a control in a pregnancy study. Both conserved end residues are part of each CDR3. A D gene is named only where the DNA matches it firmly. Rows may omit the clone size; those that give it use once, few, many or a size class.

>-|TRBJ1-2|-|TRBV2
CASMGRVNYGYTF
TGTGCCAGCATGGGCCGAGTAAACTATGGCTACACCTTC
>TRBD2|TRBJ2-3|-|TRBV28
CASSGTSPSTDTQYF
TGTGCCAGCAGCGGGACTAGCCCAAGCACAGATACGCAGTATTTT
>TRBD1|TRBJ2-2|-|TRBV15
CATSRDGTDYTGELFF
TGTGCCACCAGCAGAGACGGGACAGATTACACCGGGGAGCTGTTTTTT
>TRBD1|TRBJ1-1|-|TRBV7-6
CASSLNTPGQGNTEAFF
TGTGCCAGCAGCTTGAACACCCCGGGACAGGGTAACACTGAAGCTTTCTTT
>-|TRBJ2-1|-|TRBV29-1
CSARGPYNEQFF
TGCAGCGCCAGGGGACCGTACAATGAGCAGTTCTTC
>-|TRBJ2-5|-|TRBV2
CASSHPDRYQETQYF
TGTGCCAGCAGTCACCCTGACAGATACCAAGAGACCCAGTACTTC
>-|TRBJ1-2|-|TRBV1
CTSSQDSDSQGYGYTF
TGCACCAGCAGCCAAGACTCGGACAGCCAAGGGTATGGCTACACCTTC
>TRBD2|TRBJ2-1|-|TRBV5-1
CASSHPELAQYEQFF
TGCGCCAGCAGCCACCCGGAACTAGCGCAATATGAGCAGTTCTTC
>-|TRBJ1-1|-|TRBV2
CASIGPGKIMNTEAFF
TGTGCCAGCATTGGGCCAGGGAAAATCATGAACACTGAAGCTTTCTTT
>TRBD1|TRBJ1-1|-|TRBV6-1
CASSTTDRGEAFF
TGTGCCAGCAGCACTACGGACAGGGGTGAAGCTTTCTTT
>-|TRBJ2-7|-|TRBV6-6
CASKKQAASYEQYF
TGTGCCAGCAAGAAACAGGCCGCCTCCTACGAGCAGTACTTC
>TRBD1|TRBJ1-2|-|TRBV29-1
CSVEDLRQGQGYGYTF
TGCAGCGTTGAAGATCTGAGACAGGGTCAAGGGTATGGCTACACCTTC
>TRBD2|TRBJ2-7|-|TRBV2
CASSEASGVSSEQYF
TGTGCCAGCAGTGAAGCGAGCGGGGTTAGTAGCGAGCAGTACTTC
>TRBD2|TRBJ2-3|-|TRBV7-8
CASSLNRGGLDTQYF
TGTGCCAGCAGCTTAAATCGGGGGGGCCTAGATACGCAGTATTTT
>TRBD1|TRBJ2-2|-|TRBV7-9
CASSPEDRDNTGELFF
TGTGCCAGCAGTCCCGAGGACAGGGATAACACCGGGGAGCTGTTTTTT
>-|TRBJ2-3|few|TRBV6-4
CASSDSAGSTDTQYF
TGTGCCAGCAGTGACTCCGCGGGGTCCACAGATACGCAGTATTTT
>TRBD2|TRBJ2-7|-|TRBV2
CASSGAGGRDSYEQYF
TGTGCCAGCAGTGGGGCTGGCGGGAGGGACTCCTACGAGCAGTACTTC
>TRBD1|TRBJ1-2|few|TRBV6-5
CASSRDRGNYGYTF
TGTGCCAGCAGCCGGGACAGGGGAAACTATGGCTACACCTTC
>-|TRBJ1-1|-|TRBV7-8
CASSLGRGPNTEAFF
TGTGCCAGCAGCTTGGGGAGGGGCCCGAACACTGAAGCTTTCTTT
>-|TRBJ1-6|-|TRBV30
CAWGGTAGSPLHF
TGTGCCTGGGGAGGGACGGCGGGATCACCCCTCCACTTT
>-|TRBJ1-2|-|TRBV2
CASSGRGAYGYTF
TGTGCCAGCAGTGGGCGGGGGGCATATGGCTACACCTTC
>-|TRBJ2-7|-|TRBV2
CASSAEGGDASYEQYF
TGTGCCAGCAGCGCCGAAGGAGGGGATGCATCCTACGAGCAGTACTTC
>-|TRBJ2-7|-|TRBV14
CASSPGGPYEQYF
TGTGCCAGCAGCCCAGGGGGGCCCTACGAGCAGTACTTC
>TRBD1|TRBJ2-7|-|TRBV6-5
CASSLGQGGTYEQYF
TGTGCCAGCAGTTTAGGACAGGGGGGGACCTACGAGCAGTACTTC
>-|TRBJ2-1|-|TRBV6-5
CASSQRTDYNEQFF
TGTGCCAGCAGTCAACGGACAGACTACAATGAGCAGTTCTTC
>-|TRBJ1-2|once|TRBV27
CASSIDPGFYGYTF
TGTGCCAGCAGTATAGACCCGGGATTTTATGGCTACACCTTC
>TRBD1|TRBJ2-3|-|TRBV27
CASSLSTGGTDTQYF
TGTGCCAGCAGTTTATCTACAGGGGGTACAGATACGCAGTATTTT
>-|TRBJ2-5|-|TRBV5-1
CASSQTQVGETQYF
TGCGCCAGCAGTCAAACCCAGGTGGGAGAGACCCAGTACTTC
>TRBD1|TRBJ1-5|few|TRBV6-5
CASRGQGGGNQPQHF
TGTGCCAGCAGGGGACAGGGTGGGGGCAATCAGCCCCAGCATTTT
>-|TRBJ1-3|-|TRBV29-1
CSVQQGSGNTIYF
TGCAGCGTTCAACAGGGCTCTGGAAACACCATATATTTT
>-|TRBJ2-7|-|TRBV27
CASSLSGLFYEQYF
TGTGCCAGCAGTTTAAGTGGACTTTTCTACGAGCAGTACTTC
>-|TRBJ2-2|-|TRBV11-2
CASSLDLGGELFF
TGTGCCAGCAGCTTAGATCTCGGCGGGGAGCTGTTTTTT
>-|TRBJ2-7|-|TRBV15
CATSRDLVDRYYEQYF
TGTGCCACCAGCAGAGATCTTGTAGACAGATACTACGAGCAGTACTTC
>-|TRBJ2-3|-|TRBV7-6
CASSLGSLKDTQYF
TGTGCCAGCAGCTTGGGCTCCTTGAAGGATACGCAGTATTTT
>-|TRBJ2-3|-|TRBV25-1
CASTSDTQYF
TGTGCCAGCACCTCGGATACGCAGTATTTT
>-|TRBJ2-7|-|TRBV5-6
CASSLDGTYGEQYF
TGTGCCAGCAGCTTGGACGGGACTTACGGGGAGCAGTACTTC
>-|TRBJ2-7|-|TRBV5-1
CASSLARGRGYEQYF
TGCGCCAGCAGCTTGGCCAGGGGAAGGGGCTACGAGCAGTACTTC
>TRBD1|TRBJ1-5|medium-sized|TRBV7-8
CASSSGTGLSNQPQHF
TGTGCCAGCAGCTCCGGGACAGGGCTATCGAATCAGCCCCAGCATTTT
>-|TRBJ2-5|-|TRBV15
CATSRLLRDISYF
TGTGCCACCAGCCGTCTTCTTCGGGACATCTCGTACTTC
>TRBD2|TRBJ2-7|few|TRBV27
CASSPSGLAIPYEQYF
TGTGCCAGCAGCCCGTCGGGACTAGCGATTCCCTACGAGCAGTACTTC
>-|TRBJ1-6|-|TRBV19
CASSSSGDSFSPLHF
TGTGCCAGTAGCAGCTCGGGGGACTCATTTTCACCCCTCCACTTT
>-|TRBJ1-5|-|TRBV11-3
CASSLGPRPYSNQPQHF
TGTGCCAGCAGCTTAGGGCCCCGTCCGTATAGCAATCAGCCCCAGCATTTT
>-|TRBJ2-1|-|TRBV10-1
CASSEGKTDYNEQFF
TGCGCCAGCAGTGAGGGTAAGACAGACTACAATGAGCAGTTCTTC
>-|TRBJ2-7|-|TRBV6-1
CASSDREEYF
TGTGCCAGCAGTGACAGGGAGGAGTACTTC
>TRBD1|TRBJ2-5|-|TRBV19
CASSINPMGTGAEETQYF
TGTGCCAGTAGCATCAATCCAATGGGGACAGGGGCCGAAGAGACCCAGTACTTC
>TRBD1|TRBJ2-5|-|TRBV6-4
CASSDSMTGGVETQYF
TGTGCCAGCAGTGACTCTATGACAGGGGGTGTAGAGACCCAGTACTTC
>TRBD1|TRBJ1-5|-|TRBV4-1
CASSQGGGQANQPQHF
TGCGCCAGCAGCCAAGGGGGGGGACAGGCCAATCAGCCCCAGCATTTT
>TRBD1|TRBJ1-6|-|TRBV19
CASSSGDSGNSPLHF
TGTGCCAGTAGTAGCGGGGACAGTGGAAATTCACCCCTCCACTTT
>TRBD2|TRBJ2-1|-|TRBV11-2
CASSLAGTRNNEQFF
TGTGCCAGCAGCCTTGCTGGGACTAGGAACAATGAGCAGTTCTTC
>-|TRBJ1-3|-|TRBV11-3
CASSSRHSGNTIYF
TGTGCCAGCAGCAGCCGTCACTCTGGAAACACCATATATTTT
>TRBD1|TRBJ1-1|-|TRBV4-1
CASSLQGDTEAFF
TGCGCCAGCAGCCTGCAGGGGGACACTGAAGCTTTCTTT
>TRBD1|TRBJ1-2|-|TRBV2
CASSGQGVNYGYTF
TGTGCCAGCAGCGGACAGGGGGTTAACTATGGCTACACCTTC
>-|TRBJ2-1|-|TRBV7-9
CASSLEVGRTYNEQFF
TGTGCCAGCAGCTTAGAGGTCGGGAGAACCTACAATGAGCAGTTCTTC
>TRBD2|TRBJ2-3|-|TRBV4-1
CASSHVAGPSTDTQYF
TGCGCCAGCAGCCATGTAGCGGGGCCTAGCACAGATACGCAGTATTTT
>TRBD2|TRBJ2-1|-|TRBV7-9
CASSSGMGIAGGYNEQFF
TGTGCCAGCAGCTCCGGGATGGGTATAGCGGGGGGTTACAATGAGCAGTTCTTC
>-|TRBJ1-2|-|TRBV27
CASKIGVNYGYTF
TGTGCCAGCAAAATCGGGGTTAACTATGGCTACACCTTC
>-|TRBJ2-5|-|TRBV11-2
CASSFYETQYF
TGTGCCAGCAGCTTTTATGAGACCCAGTACTTC